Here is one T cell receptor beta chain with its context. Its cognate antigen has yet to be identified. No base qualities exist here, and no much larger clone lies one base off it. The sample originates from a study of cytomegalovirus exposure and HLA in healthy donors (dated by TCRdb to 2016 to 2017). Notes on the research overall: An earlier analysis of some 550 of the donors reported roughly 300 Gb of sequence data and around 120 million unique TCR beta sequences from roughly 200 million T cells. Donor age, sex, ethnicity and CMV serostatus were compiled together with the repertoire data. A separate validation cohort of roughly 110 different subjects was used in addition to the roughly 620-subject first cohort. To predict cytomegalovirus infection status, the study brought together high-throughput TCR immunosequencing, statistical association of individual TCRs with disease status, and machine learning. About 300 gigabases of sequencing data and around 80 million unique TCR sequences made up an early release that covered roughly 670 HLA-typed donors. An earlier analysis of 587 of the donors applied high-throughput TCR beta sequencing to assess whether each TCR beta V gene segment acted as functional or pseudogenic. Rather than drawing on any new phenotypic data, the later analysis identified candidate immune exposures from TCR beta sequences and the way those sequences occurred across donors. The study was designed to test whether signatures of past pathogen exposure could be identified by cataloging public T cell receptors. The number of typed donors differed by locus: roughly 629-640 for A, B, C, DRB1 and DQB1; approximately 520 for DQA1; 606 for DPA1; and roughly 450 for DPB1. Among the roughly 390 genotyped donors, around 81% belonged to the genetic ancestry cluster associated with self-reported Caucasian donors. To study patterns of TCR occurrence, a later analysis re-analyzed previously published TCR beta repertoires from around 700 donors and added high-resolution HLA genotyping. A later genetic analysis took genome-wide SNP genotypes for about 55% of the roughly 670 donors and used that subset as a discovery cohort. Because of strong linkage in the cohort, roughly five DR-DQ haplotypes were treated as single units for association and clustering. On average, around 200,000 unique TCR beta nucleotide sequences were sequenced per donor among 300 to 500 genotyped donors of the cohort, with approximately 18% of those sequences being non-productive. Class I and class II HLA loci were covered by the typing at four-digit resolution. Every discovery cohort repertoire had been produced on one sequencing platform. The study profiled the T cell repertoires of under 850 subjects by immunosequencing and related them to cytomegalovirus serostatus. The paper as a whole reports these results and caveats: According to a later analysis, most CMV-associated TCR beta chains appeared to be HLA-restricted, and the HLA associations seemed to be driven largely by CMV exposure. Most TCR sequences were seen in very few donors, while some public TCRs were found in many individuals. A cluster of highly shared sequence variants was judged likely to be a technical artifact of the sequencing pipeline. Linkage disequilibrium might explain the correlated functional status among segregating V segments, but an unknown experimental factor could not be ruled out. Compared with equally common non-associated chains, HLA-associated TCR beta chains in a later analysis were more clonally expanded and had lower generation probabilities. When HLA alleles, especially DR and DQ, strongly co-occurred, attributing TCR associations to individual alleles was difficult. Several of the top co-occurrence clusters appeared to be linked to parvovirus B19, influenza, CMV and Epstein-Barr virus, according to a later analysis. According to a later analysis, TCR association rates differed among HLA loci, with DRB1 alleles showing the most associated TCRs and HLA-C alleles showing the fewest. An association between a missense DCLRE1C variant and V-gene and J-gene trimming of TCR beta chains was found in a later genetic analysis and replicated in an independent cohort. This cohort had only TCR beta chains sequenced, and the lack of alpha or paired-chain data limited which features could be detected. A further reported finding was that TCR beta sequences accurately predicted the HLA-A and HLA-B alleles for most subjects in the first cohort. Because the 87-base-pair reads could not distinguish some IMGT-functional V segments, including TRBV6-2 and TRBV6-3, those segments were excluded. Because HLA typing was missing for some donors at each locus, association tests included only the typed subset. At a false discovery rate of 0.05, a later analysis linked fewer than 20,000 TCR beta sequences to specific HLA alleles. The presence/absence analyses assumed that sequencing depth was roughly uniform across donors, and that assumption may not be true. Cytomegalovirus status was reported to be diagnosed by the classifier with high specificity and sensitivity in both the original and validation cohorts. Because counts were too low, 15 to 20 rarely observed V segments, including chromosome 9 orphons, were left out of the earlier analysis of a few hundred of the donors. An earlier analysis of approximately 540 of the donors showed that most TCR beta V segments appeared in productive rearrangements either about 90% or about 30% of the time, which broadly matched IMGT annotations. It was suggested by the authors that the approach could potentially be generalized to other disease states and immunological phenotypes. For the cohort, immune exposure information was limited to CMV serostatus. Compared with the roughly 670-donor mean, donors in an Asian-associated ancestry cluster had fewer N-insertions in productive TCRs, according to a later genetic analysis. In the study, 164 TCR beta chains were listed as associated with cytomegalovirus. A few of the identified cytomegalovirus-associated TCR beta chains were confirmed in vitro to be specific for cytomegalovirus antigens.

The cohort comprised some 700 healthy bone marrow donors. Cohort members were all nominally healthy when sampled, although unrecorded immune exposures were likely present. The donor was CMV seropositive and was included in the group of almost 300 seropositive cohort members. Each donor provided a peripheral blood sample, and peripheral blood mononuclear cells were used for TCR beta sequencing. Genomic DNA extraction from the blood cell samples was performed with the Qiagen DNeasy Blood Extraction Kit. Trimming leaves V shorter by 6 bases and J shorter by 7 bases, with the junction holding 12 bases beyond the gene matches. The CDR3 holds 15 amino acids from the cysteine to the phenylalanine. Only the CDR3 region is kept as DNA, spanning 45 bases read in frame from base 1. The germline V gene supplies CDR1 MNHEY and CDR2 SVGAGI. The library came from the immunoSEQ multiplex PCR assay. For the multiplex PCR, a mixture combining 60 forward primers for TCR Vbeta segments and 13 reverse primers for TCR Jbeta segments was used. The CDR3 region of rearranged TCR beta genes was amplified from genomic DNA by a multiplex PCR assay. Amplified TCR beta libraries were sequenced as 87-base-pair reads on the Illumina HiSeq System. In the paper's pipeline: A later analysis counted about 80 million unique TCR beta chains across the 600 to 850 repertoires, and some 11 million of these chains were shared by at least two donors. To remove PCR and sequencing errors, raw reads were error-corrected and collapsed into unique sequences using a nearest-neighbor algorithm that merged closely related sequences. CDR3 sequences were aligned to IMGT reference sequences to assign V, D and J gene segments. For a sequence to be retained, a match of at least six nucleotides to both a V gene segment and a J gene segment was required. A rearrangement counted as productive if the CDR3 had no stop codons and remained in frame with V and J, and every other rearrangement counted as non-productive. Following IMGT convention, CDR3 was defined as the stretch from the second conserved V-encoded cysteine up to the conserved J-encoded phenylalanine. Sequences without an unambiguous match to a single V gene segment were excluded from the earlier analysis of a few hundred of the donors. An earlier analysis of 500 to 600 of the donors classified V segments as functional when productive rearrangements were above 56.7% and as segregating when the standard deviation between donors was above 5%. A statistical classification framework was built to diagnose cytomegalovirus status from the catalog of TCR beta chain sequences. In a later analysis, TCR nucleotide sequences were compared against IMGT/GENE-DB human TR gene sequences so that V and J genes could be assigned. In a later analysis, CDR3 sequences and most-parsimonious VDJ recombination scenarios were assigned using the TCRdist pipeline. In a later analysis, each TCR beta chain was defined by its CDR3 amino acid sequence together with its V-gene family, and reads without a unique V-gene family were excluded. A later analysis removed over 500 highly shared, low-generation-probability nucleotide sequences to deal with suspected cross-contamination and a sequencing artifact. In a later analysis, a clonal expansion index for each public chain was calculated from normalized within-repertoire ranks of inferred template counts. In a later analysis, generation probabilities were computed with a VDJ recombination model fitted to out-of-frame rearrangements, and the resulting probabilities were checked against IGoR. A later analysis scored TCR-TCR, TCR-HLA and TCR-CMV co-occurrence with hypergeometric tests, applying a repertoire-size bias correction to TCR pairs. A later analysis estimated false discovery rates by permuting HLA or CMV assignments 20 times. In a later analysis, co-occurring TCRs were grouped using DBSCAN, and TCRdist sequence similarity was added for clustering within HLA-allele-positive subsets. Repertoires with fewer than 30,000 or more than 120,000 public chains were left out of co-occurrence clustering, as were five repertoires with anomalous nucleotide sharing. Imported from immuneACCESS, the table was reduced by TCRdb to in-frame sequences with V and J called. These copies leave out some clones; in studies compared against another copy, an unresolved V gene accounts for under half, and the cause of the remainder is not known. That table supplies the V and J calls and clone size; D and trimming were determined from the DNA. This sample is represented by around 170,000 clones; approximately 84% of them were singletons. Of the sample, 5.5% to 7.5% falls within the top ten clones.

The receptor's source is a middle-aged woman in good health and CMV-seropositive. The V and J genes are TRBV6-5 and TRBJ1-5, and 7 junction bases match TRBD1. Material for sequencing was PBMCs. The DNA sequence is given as TGTGCCAGCAGCCGGTTAGGAGGGGGCGGACAGCCCCAGCATTTT. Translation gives CASSRLGGGGQPQHF.